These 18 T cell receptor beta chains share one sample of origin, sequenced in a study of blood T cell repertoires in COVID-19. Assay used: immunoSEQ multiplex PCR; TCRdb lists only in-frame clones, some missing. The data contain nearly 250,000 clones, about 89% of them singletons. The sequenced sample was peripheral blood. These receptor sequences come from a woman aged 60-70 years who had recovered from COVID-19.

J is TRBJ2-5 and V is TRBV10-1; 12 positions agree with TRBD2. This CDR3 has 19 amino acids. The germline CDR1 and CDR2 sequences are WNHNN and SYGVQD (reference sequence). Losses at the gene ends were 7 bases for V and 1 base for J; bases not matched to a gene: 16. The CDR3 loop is CASTRLAGVSNSPQETQYF. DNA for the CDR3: TGCGCCAGCACCAGACTAGCGGGGGTCTCAAATTCTCCCCAAGAGACCCAGTACTTC.

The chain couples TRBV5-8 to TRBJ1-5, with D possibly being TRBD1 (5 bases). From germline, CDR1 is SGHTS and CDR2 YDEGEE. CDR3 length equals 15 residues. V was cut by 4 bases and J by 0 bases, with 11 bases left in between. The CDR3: CASSDSSYSNQPQHF. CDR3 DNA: TGTGCCAGCAGCGACAGCTCTTATAGCAATCAGCCCCAGCATTTT. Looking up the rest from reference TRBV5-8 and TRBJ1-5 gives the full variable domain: EAGVTQSPTHLIKTRGQQATLRCSPISGHTSVYWYQQALGLGLQFLLWYDEGEERNRGNFPPRFSGRQFPNYSSELNVNALELEDSALYLCASSDSSYSNQPQHFGDGTRLSIL.

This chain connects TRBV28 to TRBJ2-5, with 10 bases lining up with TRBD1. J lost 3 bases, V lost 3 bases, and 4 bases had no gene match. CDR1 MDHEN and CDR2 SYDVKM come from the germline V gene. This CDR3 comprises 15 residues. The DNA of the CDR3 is TGTGCCAGCAGTTTTGGGACAGGGGATGAAGAGACCCAGTACTTC. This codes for CASSFGTGDEETQYF.

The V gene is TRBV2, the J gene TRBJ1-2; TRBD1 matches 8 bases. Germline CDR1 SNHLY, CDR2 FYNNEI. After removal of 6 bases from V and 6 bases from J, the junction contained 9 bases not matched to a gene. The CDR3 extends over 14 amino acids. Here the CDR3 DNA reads TGTGCCAGCAGCCAAGACAGGGGTGGTCATGGCTACACCTTC. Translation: CASSQDRGGHGYTF.

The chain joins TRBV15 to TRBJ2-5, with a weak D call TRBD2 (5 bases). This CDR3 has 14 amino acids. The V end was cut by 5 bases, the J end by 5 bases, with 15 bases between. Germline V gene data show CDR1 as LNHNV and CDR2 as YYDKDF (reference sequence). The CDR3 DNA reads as TGTGCCACCAGCGCCCCGGACTGGTTTGAGACCCAGTACTTC. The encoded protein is CATSAPDWFETQYF.

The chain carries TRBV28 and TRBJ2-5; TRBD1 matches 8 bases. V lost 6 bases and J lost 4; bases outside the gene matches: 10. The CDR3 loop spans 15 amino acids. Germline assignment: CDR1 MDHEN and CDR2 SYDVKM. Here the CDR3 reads CASRPKDRAGETQYF. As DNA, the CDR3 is TGTGCCAGCAGACCGAAGGACAGGGCTGGAGAGACCCAGTACTTC. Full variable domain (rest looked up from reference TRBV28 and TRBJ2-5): DVKVTQSSRYLVKRTGEKVFLECVQDMDHENMFWYRQDPGLGLRLIYFSYDVKMKEKGDIPEGYSVSREKKERFSLILESASTNQTSMYLCASRPKDRAGETQYFGPGTRLLVL.

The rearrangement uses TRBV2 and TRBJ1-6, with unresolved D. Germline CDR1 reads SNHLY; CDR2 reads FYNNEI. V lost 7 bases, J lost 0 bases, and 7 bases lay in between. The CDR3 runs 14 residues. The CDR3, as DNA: TGTGCCAGCACGGGAAGCTCCTATAATTCACCCCTCCACTTT. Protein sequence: CASTGSSYNSPLHF.

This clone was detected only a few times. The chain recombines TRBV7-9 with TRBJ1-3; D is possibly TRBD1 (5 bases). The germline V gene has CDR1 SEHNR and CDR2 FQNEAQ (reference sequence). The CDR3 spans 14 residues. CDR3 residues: CVTGGGAYGNTIYF. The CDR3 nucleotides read TGTGTCACCGGTGGAGGGGCGTACGGAAACACCATATATTTT.

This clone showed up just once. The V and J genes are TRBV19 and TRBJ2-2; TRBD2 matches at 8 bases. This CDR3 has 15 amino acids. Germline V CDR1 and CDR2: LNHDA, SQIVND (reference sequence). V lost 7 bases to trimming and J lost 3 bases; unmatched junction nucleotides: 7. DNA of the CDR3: TGTGCCAGTACTGCGGGACTAGACTACACCGGGGAGCTGTTTTTT. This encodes CASTAGLDYTGELFF. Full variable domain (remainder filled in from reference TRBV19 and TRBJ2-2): DGGITQSPKYLFRKEGQNVTLSCEQNLNHDAMYWYRQDPGQGLRLIYYSQIVNDFQKGDIAEGYSVSREKKESFPLTVTSAQKNPTAFYLCASTAGLDYTGELFFGEGSRLTVL.

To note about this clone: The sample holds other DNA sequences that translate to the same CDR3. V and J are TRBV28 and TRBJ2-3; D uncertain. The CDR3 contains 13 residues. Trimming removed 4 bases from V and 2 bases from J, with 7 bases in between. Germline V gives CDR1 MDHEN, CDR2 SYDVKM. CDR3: CASSSGSTDTQYF. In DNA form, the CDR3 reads TGTGCCAGCAGTTCGGGTTCCACAGATACGCAGTATTTT.

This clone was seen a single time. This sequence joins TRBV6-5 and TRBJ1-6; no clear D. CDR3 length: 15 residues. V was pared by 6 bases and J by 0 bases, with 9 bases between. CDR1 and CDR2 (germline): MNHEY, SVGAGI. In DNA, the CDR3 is TGTGCCAGCAGCCGTCTCAGCTCCTATAATTCACCCCTCCACTTT. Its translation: CASSRLSSYNSPLHF.

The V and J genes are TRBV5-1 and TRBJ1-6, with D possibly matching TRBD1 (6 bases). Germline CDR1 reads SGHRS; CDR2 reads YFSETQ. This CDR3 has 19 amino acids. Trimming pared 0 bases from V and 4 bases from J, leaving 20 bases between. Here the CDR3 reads CASSLDVFSGGGYNSPLHF. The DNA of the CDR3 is TGCGCCAGCAGCTTGGACGTTTTCTCGGGAGGGGGGTATAATTCACCCCTCCACTTT.

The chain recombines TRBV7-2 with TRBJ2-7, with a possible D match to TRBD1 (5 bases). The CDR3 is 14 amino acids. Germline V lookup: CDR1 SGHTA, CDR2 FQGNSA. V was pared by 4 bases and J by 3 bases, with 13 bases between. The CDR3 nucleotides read TGTGCCAGCAGCTGGCTGTTCCAGGGCTACGAGCAGTACTTC. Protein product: CASSWLFQGYEQYF.

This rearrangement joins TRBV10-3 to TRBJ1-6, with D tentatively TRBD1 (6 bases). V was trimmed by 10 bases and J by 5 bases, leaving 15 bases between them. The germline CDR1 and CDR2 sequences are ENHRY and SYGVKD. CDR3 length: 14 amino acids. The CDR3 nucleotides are TGTGCCACTCGGCCGGGGGGCCATAATTCACCCCTCCACTTT. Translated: CATRPGGHNSPLHF.

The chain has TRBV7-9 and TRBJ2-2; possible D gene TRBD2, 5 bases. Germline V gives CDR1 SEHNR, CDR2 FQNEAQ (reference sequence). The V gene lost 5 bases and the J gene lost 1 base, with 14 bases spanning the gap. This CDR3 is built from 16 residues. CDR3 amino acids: CASSTSRVENTGELFF. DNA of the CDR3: TGTGCCAGCAGCACCTCGCGGGTGGAGAACACCGGGGAGCTGTTTTTT.

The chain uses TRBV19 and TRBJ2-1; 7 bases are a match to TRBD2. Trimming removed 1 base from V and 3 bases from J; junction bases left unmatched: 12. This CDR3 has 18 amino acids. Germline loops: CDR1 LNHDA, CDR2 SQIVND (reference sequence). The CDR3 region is CASSIAARASGLYNEQFF. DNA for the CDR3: TGTGCCAGTAGTATAGCGGCGCGGGCTAGCGGCCTCTACAATGAGCAGTTCTTC. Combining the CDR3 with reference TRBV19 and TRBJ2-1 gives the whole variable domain DGGITQSPKYLFRKEGQNVTLSCEQNLNHDAMYWYRQDPGQGLRLIYYSQIVNDFQKGDIAEGYSVSREKKESFPLTVTSAQKNPTAFYLCASSIAARASGLYNEQFFGPGTRLTVL.

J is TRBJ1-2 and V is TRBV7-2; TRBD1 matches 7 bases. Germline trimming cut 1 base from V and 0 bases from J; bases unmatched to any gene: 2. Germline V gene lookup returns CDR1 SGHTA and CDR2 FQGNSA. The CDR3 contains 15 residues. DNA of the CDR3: TGTGCCAGCAGCTTAGTGGGGACAGCTAACTATGGCTACACCTTC. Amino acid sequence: CASSLVGTANYGYTF.

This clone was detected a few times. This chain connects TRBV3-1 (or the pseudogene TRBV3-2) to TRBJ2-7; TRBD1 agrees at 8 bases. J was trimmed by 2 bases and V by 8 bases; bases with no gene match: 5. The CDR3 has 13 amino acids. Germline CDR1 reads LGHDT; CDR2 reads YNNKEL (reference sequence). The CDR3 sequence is CASSRDRTYEQYF. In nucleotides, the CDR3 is TGTGCCAGCTCGAGGGACAGGACCTACGAGCAGTACTTC.